The 22 T cell receptor beta chains below were found in one sample sequenced in a study of blood T cell repertoires in COVID-19 (dated by TCRdb to 2019 to 2021). The library was built by means of the immunoSEQ multiplex PCR assay. TCRdb provides this immuneACCESS table in a form limited to in-frame rearrangements. Some clones are lacking; in checked studies, under half of them reflect an unresolved V gene, and why the rest are absent is not known. Across this sample there are about 70,000 clones, with around 87% seen only once. The leading ten clones occupy around 5% of the sample. Material for sequencing was peripheral blood. These receptors were obtained from a man aged 50 or older with active COVID-19.

The CDR3 region has the DNA TGTGCCAGCAGCTTACGTTCGAACACTGAAGCTTTCTTT. This codes for CASSLRSNTEAFF. V usage is TRBV7-3 and J usage is TRBJ1-1; D unresolved. Trimming took off 2 bases at V and 1 base at J, with 5 bases between the two ends. CDR3 length: 13 residues. Germline values: CDR1 SGHTA, CDR2 FQGTGA.

The V and J genes are TRBV5-3 and TRBJ2-7; 11 bases align to TRBD2. TRBV5-3 is an ORF, and what it does is uncertain. Losses at the gene ends were 3 bases for V and 7 bases for J; bases not matched to a gene: 21. The length of the CDR3 is 19 residues. The DNA for the CDR3 is TGTGCCAGAAGCTCGCGTTCCTTACGACTAGCGGGATTCTCTCGTGAGCAGTACTTC. Protein product: CARSSRSLRLAGFSREQYF.

This chain joins TRBV5-4 and TRBJ1-1; D is unclear. This CDR3 has 15 amino acids. Germline lookup yields CDR1 SGHNT and CDR2 YYREEE (reference sequence). Trimming took 0 bases from V and 4 from J, leaving 13 bases between them. The CDR3 DNA sequence: TGTGCCAGCAGCTTGGCGTCAACCGGGTTCACTGAAGCTTTCTTT. Translated: CASSLASTGFTEAFF.

This clone has just one count. The chain's CDR3 is CASSYRRIENTGELFF. The CDR3 DNA follows: TGTGCCAGCAGTTACAGGCGGATAGAGAACACCGGGGAGCTGTTTTTT. The chain combines TRBV6-2 or TRBV6-3 with TRBJ2-2; D gene unclear. Germline V lookup: CDR1 MNHEY, CDR2 SVGEGT. The V end lost 2 bases, the J end lost 1 base, and 11 bases lay between the germline ends. This CDR3 is 16 amino acids long.

This chain joins TRBV24-1 and TRBJ2-1, with D possibly matching TRBD1 (5 bases). Germline CDR1 KGHDR, CDR2 SFDVKD. The CDR3 extends over 12 amino acids. V was pared by 4 bases and J by 12 bases, with 12 bases between. This CDR3 reads CATSDQGIGQFF. CDR3 coding DNA: TGTGCCACCAGTGACCAGGGTATAGGGCAGTTCTTC.

The chain uses TRBV12-3 or TRBV12-4 and TRBJ1-1, with D perhaps matching TRBD1 (6 bases). V was cut by 6 bases and J by 2 bases, with 10 bases left in between. CDR3 length: 13 residues. The chain's CDR3 is CASSNRVNTEAFF. Here the CDR3 DNA reads TGTGCCAGCAGCAACAGGGTAAACACTGAAGCTTTCTTT.

The chain uses TRBV7-2 and TRBJ1-1; D is unclear. Germline V gene sequence: CDR1 SGHTA, CDR2 FQGNSA. The CDR3 runs 13 residues. Trimming shortened V by 1 base and J by 10 bases, and 13 bases separated the two germline ends. The chain's CDR3 is CASSLVTTRGAFF. As DNA, the CDR3 is TGTGCCAGCAGCTTAGTCACAACCCGGGGAGCTTTCTTT.

The chain joins TRBV15 to TRBJ2-2; tentative D call: TRBD2 (6 bases). The CDR3 sequence is 16 residues long. Looked up from germline, CDR1 is LNHNV and CDR2 is YYDKDF (reference sequence). Trimming took off 0 bases at V and 3 bases at J, with 11 bases between the two ends. CDR3 bases: TGTGCCACCAGCAGAGATGTGGGAGGTCACACCGGGGAGCTGTTTTTT. It translates to CATSRDVGGHTGELFF.

The rearrangement uses TRBV30 and TRBJ1-3; possible D gene TRBD1, 6 bases. This CDR3 comprises 14 residues. Germline-derived CDR1 and CDR2 are GTSNPN and SVGIG (reference sequence). Deletions cut 5 bases from V and 0 bases from J, with 11 bases between. The CDR3 DNA reads TGTGCCTGGTCTGGGACATACTCTGGAAACACCATATATTTT. This translates into CAWSGTYSGNTIYF.

This chain joins TRBV2 and TRBJ1-5; D not certain. CDR3 length: 14 residues. Germline V lookup: CDR1 SNHLY, CDR2 FYNNEI. The V end was cut by 0 bases, the J end by 0 bases, with 3 bases between. The CDR3 DNA reads as TGTGCCAGCAGTGAAGCGTATAGCAATCAGCCCCAGCATTTT. Translating gives CASSEAYSNQPQHF.

This clone was observed at least ten times. This chain connects TRBV15 to TRBJ2-1; D is uncertain. V shed 5 bases and J shed 0 bases, with 8 bases lying between them. This CDR3 has 14 amino acids. The V gene's germline CDR1 is LNHNV and CDR2 YYDKDF (reference sequence). CDR3 in DNA: TGTGCCACCAGCGCTCAGTACTCCTACAATGAGCAGTTCTTC. It is translated as CATSAQYSYNEQFF.

This chain links TRBV30 with TRBJ2-1; TRBD1 agrees at 9 bases. Germline CDR1 reads GTSNPN; CDR2 reads SVGIG (reference sequence). V was pared by 3 bases and J by 5 bases, with 8 bases of the junction left unmatched. The CDR3 runs to 15 residues. The CDR3 sequence: CAWSQQGAGNNEQFF. CDR3 coding DNA: TGTGCCTGGAGCCAACAGGGGGCGGGGAACAATGAGCAGTTCTTC.

J is TRBJ2-5 and V is TRBV7-3; 7 nucleotides align to TRBD2. Germline CDR1 reads SGHTA; CDR2 reads FQGTGA. The CDR3 contains 14 residues. J lost 5 bases, V lost 2 bases, and 5 bases had no gene match. The CDR3 is CASSLGLRGETQYF. In nucleotides, the CDR3 is TGTGCCAGCAGCTTAGGCTTGCGGGGGGAGACCCAGTACTTC. The full variable domain, rest sourced from reference TRBV7-3 and TRBJ2-5, is GAGVSQTPSNKVTEKGKYVELRCDPISGHTALYWYRQSLGQGPEFLIYFQGTGAADDSGLPNDRFFAVRPEGSVSTLKIQRTERGDSAVYLCASSLGLRGETQYFGPGTRLLVL.

The genes are TRBV19 and TRBJ1-5, with TRBD1 matching 9 bases. Per germline, CDR1 LNHDA and CDR2 SQIVND (reference sequence). The length of the CDR3 is 15 residues. Unmatched junction bases numbered 2, after V lost 4 bases and J lost 1 base. CDR3 protein: CASSTGQGSNQPQHF. The CDR3 nucleotides are TGTGCCAGTAGTACGGGACAGGGAAGCAATCAGCCCCAGCATTTT. The full variable domain, in which reference TRBV19 and TRBJ1-5 provide the parts outside the CDR3, is DGGITQSPKYLFRKEGQNVTLSCEQNLNHDAMYWYRQDPGQGLRLIYYSQIVNDFQKGDIAEGYSVSREKKESFPLTVTSAQKNPTAFYLCASSTGQGSNQPQHFGDGTRLSIL.

This chain links TRBV11-2 with TRBJ1-1, with 8 bases fitting TRBD1. The CDR3 contains 14 residues. Germline trimming cut 5 bases from V and 11 bases from J; bases unmatched to any gene: 13. CDR1 is SGHAT and CDR2 is FQNNGV in the germline V gene. DNA of the CDR3: TGTGCCAGCAGCATTCACAACAGGGGGGAGGACGCTTTCTTT. It codes for CASSIHNRGEDAFF.

The chain has TRBV6-2 or TRBV6-3 and TRBJ2-3; a weak D match, TRBD2 (5 bases). V lost 2 bases to trimming and J lost 2 bases, with 11 bases between them. The germline V gene has CDR1 MNHEY and CDR2 SVGEGT. The length of the CDR3 is 15 residues. In nucleotides, the CDR3 is TGTGCCAGCAGTTACCAAGCGGCGACCACAGATACGCAGTATTTT. This translates into CASSYQAATTDTQYF.

CDR3: CASSRLGQGFMNTEAFF. CDR3 DNA: TGTGCCAGCAGCCGTCTGGGACAGGGCTTTATGAACACTGAAGCTTTCTTT. The V gene is TRBV3-1 (or the pseudogene TRBV3-2), the J gene TRBJ1-1, with 9 bases lining up with TRBD1. CDR3 length: 17 residues. V was pared by 4 bases and J by 0 bases, with 9 bases of the junction left unmatched. From germline, CDR1 is LGHDT and CDR2 YNNKEL (reference sequence).

The genes are TRBV14 and TRBJ1-6, with no clear D. CDR3 length: 15 residues. V was cut by 3 bases and J by 10 bases, with 16 bases left in between. Germline V gene lookup returns CDR1 SGHDN and CDR2 FVKESK. The DNA of the CDR3 is TGTGCCAGCAGCCAGAACCGGGCCAGCGGATCACCCCTCCACTTT. Its translation is CASSQNRASGSPLHF.

The chain joins TRBV9 to TRBJ2-1, with 10 bases aligning to TRBD2. The junction had 11 bases not matched to a gene; V was cut back by 3 bases and J by 8 bases. Germline V CDR1 and CDR2: SGDLS, YYNGEE. This CDR3 comprises 16 residues. The CDR3 bases are TGTGCCAGCAGCGCAGCCTTCGGGACTAGCGACGATGAGCAGTTCTTC. This codes for CASSAAFGTSDDEQFF. Supplemented by reference TRBV9 and TRBJ2-1, the full variable domain reads DSGVTQTPKHLITATGQRVTLRCSPRSGDLSVYWYQQSLDQGLQFLIQYYNGEERAKGNILERFSAQQFPDLHSELNLSSLELGDSALYFCASSAAFGTSDDEQFFGPGTRLTVL.

The genes are TRBV3-1 (or the pseudogene TRBV3-2) and TRBJ1-2; D not certain. CDR1 and CDR2 (germline): LGHDT, YNNKEL (reference sequence). There are 14 residues in the CDR3. V was trimmed by 4 bases and J by 8 bases, leaving 17 bases between them. The CDR3, as DNA: TGTGCCAGCAGCCGAACCGAGTCCCCCGGGGGCTACACCTTC. Translating it yields CASSRTESPGGYTF.

This chain connects TRBV5-5 to TRBJ1-5; TRBD1 matches at 8 bases. The CDR3 loop spans 15 amino acids. Germline CDR1 and CDR2: SGHKS and YYEKEE (reference sequence). V gave up 1 base and J gave up 5 bases; unmatched junction bases: 5. The CDR3 protein is CASSLSGGNDQPQHF. The CDR3 DNA sequence: TGTGCCAGCAGCTTGTCAGGGGGCAATGATCAGCCCCAGCATTTT.

V and J are TRBV27 and TRBJ2-3, with D perhaps matching TRBD2 (5 bases). Trimming took 3 bases from V and 5 from J, leaving 12 bases between them. Germline-derived CDR1 and CDR2 are MNHEY and SMNVEV (reference sequence). The CDR3 runs to 14 residues. This CDR3 reads CASSFGGSLDTQYF. The CDR3 nucleotides are TGTGCCAGCAGTTTTGGCGGGTCCTTAGATACGCAGTATTTT.